A single TCR beta chain is shown here with its context. Antigen unknown. Germline CDR1 reads LGHNA; CDR2 reads YSLEER. V was cut by 4 bases and J by 0 bases, with 10 bases left in between. The CDR3 contains 15 residues. The source of the sample is a study of response to subunit inactivated influenza vaccine. Study results and caveats: Researchers suggested that each seasonal influenza vaccination recruits few new T cells.

TCRdb passed the RT-PCR reads through MiXCR, listing each CDR3 protein once. The sample yields 600,000 to 850,000 distinct CDR3 sequences, roughly 15% seen once. The origin of this receptor is a man aged 50 to 60 who received an inactivated influenza vaccine. The chain couples TRBV4-3 to TRBJ2-4; the D is unclear. The sequences come from PBMCs from blood, collected around two weeks before vaccination. The CDR3 DNA sequence: TGCGCCAGCAGCCTAACCAACCTAGCCAAAAACATTCAGTACTTC. Protein: CASSLTNLAKNIQYF.